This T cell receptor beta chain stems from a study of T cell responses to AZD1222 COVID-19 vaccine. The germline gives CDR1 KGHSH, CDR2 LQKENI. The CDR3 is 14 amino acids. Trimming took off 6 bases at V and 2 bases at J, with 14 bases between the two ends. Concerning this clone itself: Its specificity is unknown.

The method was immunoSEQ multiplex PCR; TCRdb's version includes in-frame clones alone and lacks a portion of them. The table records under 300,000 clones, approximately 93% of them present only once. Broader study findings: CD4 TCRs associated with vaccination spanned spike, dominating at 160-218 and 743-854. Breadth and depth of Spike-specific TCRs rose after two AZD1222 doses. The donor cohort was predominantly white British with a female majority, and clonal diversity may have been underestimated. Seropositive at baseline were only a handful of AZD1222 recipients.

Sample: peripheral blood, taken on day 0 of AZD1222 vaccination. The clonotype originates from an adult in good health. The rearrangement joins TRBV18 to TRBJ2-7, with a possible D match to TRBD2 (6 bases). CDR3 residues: CASSQLGGTYEQYF. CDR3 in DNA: TGTGCCAGCTCCCAGCTTGGGGGGACCTACGAGCAGTACTTC.